This TCR gamma chain was captured by sequencing in a study of gamma delta lymphoproliferative disorders and STAT genes. Findings of the study overall: Delta repertoires did not separate groups, but patient gamma repertoires clustered apart.

Concerning this clone: Its antigen remains unidentified. The DNA is left out, because the CDR3 cannot be placed on it with certainty; the CDR3 is given as TCRdb lists it.

The CDR3 is 16 amino acids in total, end residues counted. TCRdb used CATT to re-call clones from the multiplex PCR reads. This sample has over 1,500 gamma-chain clones, with roughly 20% found just once. Sequencing used genomic DNA taken from PBMCs of patients and controls. The control group comprised age- and sex-matched healthy adult blood donors. Source material: blood. No J gene was assigned, while the V gene was called as TRGV10. TRGV10 is marked as an open reading frame, function uncertain. This TCR came from a human donor in good health. The CDR3 loop reads CTTVLRGITGDWIKTF.